Detailed here is one T cell receptor (beta chain). The antigen is undetermined. The junction departs from germline at one end; a sequencing error may be responsible. RNA transcripts yielded amplified TCR beta CDR3 regions. An initial round of RT-PCR targeting the TCR CDR3 relied on the HTBI primer set. TCRdb redid the calling of the multiplex PCR reads with MiXCR, one entry per CDR3 protein. The top ten hold around 14% of the sample, which has under 450,000 distinct CDR3 sequences, 15% to 17% seen once. This sample stems from a study of T cells in Graves' hyperthyroidism and ophthalmopathy. Regarding the study as a whole: Ophthalmopathy was identified by the model a median 6.5 months ahead of onset. Ophthalmopathy cases were set apart from stable hyperthyroidism by a 13 V-J model.

This receptor was obtained from a woman younger than 30 with Graves' hyperthyroidism. Specimen: blood.

The CDR3 sequence: CASRNGDGPIYGYTF. The CDR3 DNA reads as TGTGCCAGTAGAAATGGAGACGGACCCATCTATGGCTACACCTTT. This chain connects TRBV19 to TRBJ1-2, with unresolved D. The germline gives CDR1 LNHDA, CDR2 SQIVND (reference sequence). This CDR3 comprises 15 residues.